Presented here are 17 T cell receptor beta chains from one specimen sequenced in a study of cytomegalovirus exposure and HLA in healthy donors. This PCR relied on a set of 60 Vbeta primers and 13 Jbeta primers. Produced via immunoSEQ multiplex PCR; TCRdb's table is partial and in-frame only. Here the sample spans about 130,000 clones, 80% being singletons. Input material: PBMCs. The receptors originated from a man in his thirties or forties in good health.

The chain recombines TRBV15 with TRBJ1-5; D is unclear. The CDR3 has 12 residues. V dropped 1 base and J dropped 6 bases, with 4 bases sitting between them. The germline V gene has CDR1 LNHNV and CDR2 YYDKDF (reference sequence). The CDR3 DNA is TGTGCCACCAGCAGAGCCTTTCAGCCCCAGCATTTT. Translating it yields CATSRAFQPQHF.

The V call is TRBV28, the J call TRBJ2-3, with 8 bases that match TRBD1. Germline values: CDR1 MDHEN, CDR2 SYDVKM. CDR3 length: 15 residues. The J segment lost 4 bases and the V segment lost 5 bases, leaving 8 bases of the junction unmatched. CDR3 nucleotide sequence: TGTGCCAGCAGTACAGCGTCACAGGGGGCAGATACGCAGTATTTT. The encoded protein is CASSTASQGADTQYF.

Concerning this clone: The same CDR3 also results from other DNA sequences found in this sample. The V and J genes are TRBV7-2 and TRBJ1-5; D perhaps matches TRBD1 (6 bases). V was pared by 1 base and J by 6 bases, with 7 bases between. Germline loops: CDR1 SGHTA, CDR2 FQGNSA. The length of the CDR3 is 13 residues. This chain's CDR3 is CASSLEGVQPQHF. Written as DNA, the CDR3 is TGTGCCAGCAGCTTAGAGGGGGTTCAGCCCCAGCATTTT. The full variable domain, its missing parts supplied by reference TRBV7-2 and TRBJ1-5, is GAGVSQSPSNKVTEKGKDVELRCDPISGHTALYWYRQSLGQGLEFLIYFQGNSAPDKSGLPSDRFSAERTGGSVSTLTIQRTQQEDSAVYLCASSLEGVQPQHFGDGTRLSIL.

This clone occurred a few times. This chain joins TRBV6-6 and TRBJ1-1, with D hard to call. V lost 6 bases and J lost 2, with 4 bases in between. Germline-derived CDR1 and CDR2 are MNHNY and SVGAGI (reference sequence). This CDR3 spans 11 amino acids. The CDR3, as DNA: TGTGCCAGCAGCCATAACACTGAAGCTTTCTTT. Residues: CASSHNTEAFF.

V and J are TRBV7-9 and TRBJ2-2; D is possibly TRBD1 (5 bases). This CDR3 contains 14 residues. The V gene's germline CDR1 is SEHNR and CDR2 FQNEAQ (reference sequence). Trimming removed 5 bases at V and 3 bases at J, with 10 bases between. The CDR3 reads CASSKGADTGELFF. The DNA of the CDR3 is TGTGCCAGCAGCAAAGGGGCAGACACCGGGGAGCTGTTTTTT.

CDR3: CATTSLEGVTGELFF. Written as DNA, the CDR3 is TGTGCCACCACTAGTCTAGAGGGGGTCACCGGGGAGCTGTTTTTT. The chain has TRBV15 and TRBJ2-2, with TRBD1 as a possible D gene (6 bases). V was clipped by 7 bases and J by 4 bases, with 16 bases between them. The CDR3 is made up of 15 amino acids. Germline CDR1 and CDR2: LNHNV and YYDKDF (reference sequence).

The rearrangement uses TRBV6-7 and TRBJ1-5, with no clear D. TRBV6-7 is designated an ORF whose function remains uncertain. The CDR3 is 12 amino acids. Trimming left V 11 bases short and J 4 bases short, with 12 bases between. Here the CDR3 DNA reads TGTGCCCACTGGCCGGGGAATCAGCCCCAGCATTTT. This gives the protein CAHWPGNQPQHF.

This clone was seen more than once but under ten times. V and J are TRBV7-8 and TRBJ2-3; a possible D gene is TRBD1 (5 bases). The CDR3 totals 13 residues. V was cut by 10 bases and J by 2 bases, with 13 bases left in between. Germline V gene data show CDR1 as SGHVS and CDR2 as FQNEAQ. As DNA, the CDR3 is TGTGCCACCTTGGACAAATACACAGATACGCAGTATTTT. Protein sequence: CATLDKYTDTQYF. The variable domain in full, completed from reference TRBV7-8 and TRBJ2-3, reads GAGVSQSPRYKVAKRGQDVALRCDPISGHVSLFWYQQALGQGPEFLTYFQNEAQLDKSGLPSDRFFAERPEGSVSTLKIQRTQQEDSAVYLCATLDKYTDTQYFGPGTRLTVL.

A note on this clone: No conserved phenylalanine or tryptophan is present at the end of the CDR3, so a read error is the likely explanation. The rearrangement uses TRBV10-3 and TRBJ1-2; 7 nucleotides align to TRBD1. The germline CDR1 and CDR2 sequences are ENHRY and SYGVKD. The V and J ends lost 11 bases and 7 bases, in that order; junction bases with no gene match: 13. The CDR3 totals 13 residues. CDR3 region: CASGTVASPGYTL. The CDR3 bases are TGTGCCTCCGGGACAGTTGCCTCTCCTGGCTACACCCTC.

The chain couples TRBV11-3 to TRBJ1-1; a weak D match, TRBD1 (6 bases). The CDR3 contains 15 residues. Germline V CDR1 and CDR2: SGHNT, YENEEA. V was trimmed by 5 bases and J by 2 bases, leaving 15 bases between them. Here the CDR3 reads CASSSRQDINTEAFF. The CDR3 nucleotides are TGTGCCAGCAGCAGTAGACAGGATATAAACACTGAAGCTTTCTTT.

This clone was found once. V usage is TRBV11-2 and J usage is TRBJ1-2; D perhaps matches TRBD1 (6 bases). This CDR3 has 18 residues. Germline V gene data show CDR1 as SGHAT and CDR2 as FQNNGV. V lost 5 bases to trimming and J lost 6 bases, with 28 bases between them. CDR3 nucleotides: TGTGCCAGCAGCCAAAACCAGGGGATTGGGCGGTTAACTAATGGCTACACCTTC. This encodes CASSQNQGIGRLTNGYTF.

The chain combines TRBV9 with TRBJ2-7; D is undetermined. Germline V gene data show CDR1 as SGDLS and CDR2 as YYNGEE. Trimming stripped 0 bases from V and 5 bases from J, with 12 bases between. CDR3 size: 14 residues. The CDR3 DNA reads as TGTGCCAGCAGCGTAGGGTGGGCTCTCAACGAGCAGTACTTC. This translates into CASSVGWALNEQYF.

The rearrangement links TRBV18 to TRBJ2-5; no definite D call. Per the germline V gene, CDR1 is KGHSH and CDR2 is LQKENI. Trimming left V 0 bases short and J 5 bases short, with 10 bases between. The CDR3 spans 14 residues. The CDR3 spells CASSPPSELETQYF. The DNA for the CDR3 is TGTGCCAGCTCACCACCGAGCGAATTGGAGACCCAGTACTTC.

V usage is TRBV7-6 and J usage is TRBJ2-2, with D possibly matching TRBD1 (6 bases). This CDR3 region has 15 residues. V lost 5 bases to trimming and J lost 4 bases, with 14 bases between them. In germline, CDR1 is SGHVS, CDR2 FNYEAQ. The DNA of the CDR3 is TGTGCCAGCAGCCCAGTGGGGGCGGGCACCGGGGAGCTGTTTTTT. Protein product: CASSPVGAGTGELFF. The full variable domain, rest sourced from reference TRBV7-6 and TRBJ2-2, is GAGVSQSPRYKVTKRGQDVALRCDPISGHVSLYWYRQALGQGPEFLTYFNYEAQQDKSGLPNDRFSAERPEGSISTLTIQRTEQRDSAMYRCASSPVGAGTGELFFGEGSRLTVL.

A word on this clone: Within the sample, other DNA sequences also encode this same CDR3. J is TRBJ2-1 and V is TRBV5-1; D gene uncertain. V dropped 4 bases and J dropped 6 bases, with 11 bases sitting between them. Germline lookup yields CDR1 SGHRS and CDR2 YFSETQ. The CDR3 has 13 amino acids. The CDR3 nucleotides are TGCGCCAGCAGCCCCTCATTAGCCAATGAGCAGTTCTTC. It translates to CASSPSLANEQFF. The entire variable domain, with the rest obtained from reference TRBV5-1 and TRBJ2-1, is as follows: KAGVTQTPRYLIKTRGQQVTLSCSPISGHRSVSWYQQTPGQGLQFLFEYFSETQRNKGNFPGRFSGRQFSNSRSEMNVSTLELGDSALYLCASSPSLANEQFFGPGTRLTVL.

Of note for this clone: The same CDR3 arises from other DNA sequences in this sample as well. The V gene is TRBV18, the J gene TRBJ2-2; unclear D gene. The V and J ends lost 2 bases and 5 bases respectively, with 3 bases between them. This CDR3 is built from 12 residues. In germline, CDR1 is KGHSH, CDR2 LQKENI. In DNA form, the CDR3 reads TGTGCCAGCTCACCATCGACCGGGGAGCTGTTTTTT. This gives the protein CASSPSTGELFF.

The chain joins TRBV19 to TRBJ1-1; D uncertain. V lost 4 bases and J lost 3, with 15 bases in between. Germline V gene lookup returns CDR1 LNHDA and CDR2 SQIVND (reference sequence). The CDR3 contains 15 residues. CDR3 nucleotide sequence: TGTGCCAGTAGTAATCAAGTCGATGCGTACACTGAAGCTTTCTTT. Its translation: CASSNQVDAYTEAFF. Filled out from reference TRBV19 and TRBJ1-1, the complete variable domain reads DGGITQSPKYLFRKEGQNVTLSCEQNLNHDAMYWYRQDPGQGLRLIYYSQIVNDFQKGDIAEGYSVSREKKESFPLTVTSAQKNPTAFYLCASSNQVDAYTEAFFGQGTRLTVV.